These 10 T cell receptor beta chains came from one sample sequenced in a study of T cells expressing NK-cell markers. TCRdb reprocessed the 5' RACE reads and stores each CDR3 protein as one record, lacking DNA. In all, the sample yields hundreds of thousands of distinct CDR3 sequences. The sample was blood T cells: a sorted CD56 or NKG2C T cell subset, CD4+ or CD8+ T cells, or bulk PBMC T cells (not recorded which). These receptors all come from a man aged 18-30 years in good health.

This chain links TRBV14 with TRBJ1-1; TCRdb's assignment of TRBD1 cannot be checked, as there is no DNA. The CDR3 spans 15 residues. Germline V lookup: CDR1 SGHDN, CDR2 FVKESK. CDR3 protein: CASSGTGLGNTEAFF.

CDR3 amino acids: CASSFRDRSTDTQYF. The V gene is TRBV11-2, the J gene TRBJ2-3; the TRBD1 assignment by TCRdb is unverifiable without DNA. Germline V lookup: CDR1 SGHAT, CDR2 FQNNGV. This CDR3 comprises 15 residues.

CDR3 protein: CASTWSGRETQYF. The chain employs TRBV7-2 and TRBJ2-3; checking the TCRdb D call of TRBD2 is not possible without DNA. CDR1 and CDR2 (germline): SGHTA, FQGNSA. This CDR3 has 13 amino acids.

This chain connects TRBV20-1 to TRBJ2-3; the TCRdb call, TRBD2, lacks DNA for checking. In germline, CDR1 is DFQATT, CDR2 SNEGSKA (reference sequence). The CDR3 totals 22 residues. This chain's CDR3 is CSAPNRGRGLAGDLWGTDTQYF.

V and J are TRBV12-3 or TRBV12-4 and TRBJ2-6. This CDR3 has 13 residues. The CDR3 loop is CASSLSGANVLTF.

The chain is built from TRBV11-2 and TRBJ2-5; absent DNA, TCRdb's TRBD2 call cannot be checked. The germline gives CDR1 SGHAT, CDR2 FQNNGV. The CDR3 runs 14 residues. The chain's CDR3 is CASSYIGGSRTQYF. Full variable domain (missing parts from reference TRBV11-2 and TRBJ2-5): EAGVAQSPRYKIIEKRQSVAFWCNPISGHATLYWYQQILGQGPKLLIQFQNNGVVDDSQLPKDRFSAERLKGVDSTLKIQPAKLEDSAVYLCASSYIGGSRTQYFGPGTRLLVL.

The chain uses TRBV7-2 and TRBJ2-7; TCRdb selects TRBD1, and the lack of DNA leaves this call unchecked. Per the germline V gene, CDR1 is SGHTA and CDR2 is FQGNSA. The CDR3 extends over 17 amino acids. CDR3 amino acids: CASSSTGAGGSVPEQYF.

The CDR3: CSGAYTGAGQYF. The chain is built from TRBV29-1 and TRBJ2-7; TCRdb's D gene call, TRBD1, goes unchecked for lack of DNA. This CDR3 is built from 12 residues. The V gene's germline CDR1 is SQVTM and CDR2 ANQGSEA.

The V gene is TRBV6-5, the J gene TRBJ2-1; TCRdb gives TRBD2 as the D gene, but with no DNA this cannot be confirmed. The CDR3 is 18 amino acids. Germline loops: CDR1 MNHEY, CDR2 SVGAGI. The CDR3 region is CASRPGLAGPLTYNEQFF.

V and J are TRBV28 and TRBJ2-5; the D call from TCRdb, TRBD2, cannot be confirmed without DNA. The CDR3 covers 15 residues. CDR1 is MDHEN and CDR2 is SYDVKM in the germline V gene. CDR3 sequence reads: CASSTPGSGRETQYF.